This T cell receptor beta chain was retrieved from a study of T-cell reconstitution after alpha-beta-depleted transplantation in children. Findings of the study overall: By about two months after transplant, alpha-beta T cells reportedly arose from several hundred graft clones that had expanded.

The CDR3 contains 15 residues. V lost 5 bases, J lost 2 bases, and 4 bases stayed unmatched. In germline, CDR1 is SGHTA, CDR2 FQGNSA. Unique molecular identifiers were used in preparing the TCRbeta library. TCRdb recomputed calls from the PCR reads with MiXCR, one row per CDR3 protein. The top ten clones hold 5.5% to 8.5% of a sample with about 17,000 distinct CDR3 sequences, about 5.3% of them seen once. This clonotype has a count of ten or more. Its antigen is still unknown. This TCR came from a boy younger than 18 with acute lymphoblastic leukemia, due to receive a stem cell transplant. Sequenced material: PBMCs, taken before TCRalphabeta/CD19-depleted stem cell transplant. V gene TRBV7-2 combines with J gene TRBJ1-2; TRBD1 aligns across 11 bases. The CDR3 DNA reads TGTGCCAGCAGCCTCTGGACAGGGGGCAACTATGGCTACACCTTC. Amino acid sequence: CASSLWTGGNYGYTF.